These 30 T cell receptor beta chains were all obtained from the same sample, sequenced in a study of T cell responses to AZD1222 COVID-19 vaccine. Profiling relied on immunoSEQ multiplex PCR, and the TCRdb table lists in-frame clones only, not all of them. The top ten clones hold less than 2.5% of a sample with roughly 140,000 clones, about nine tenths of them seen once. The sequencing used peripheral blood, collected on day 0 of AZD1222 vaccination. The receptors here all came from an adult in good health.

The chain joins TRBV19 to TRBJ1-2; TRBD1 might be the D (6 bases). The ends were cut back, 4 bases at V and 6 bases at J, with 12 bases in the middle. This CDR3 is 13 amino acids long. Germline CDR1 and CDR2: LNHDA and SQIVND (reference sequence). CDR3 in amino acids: CASSSTGNHGYTF. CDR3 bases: TGTGCCAGTAGTAGTACAGGGAACCATGGCTACACCTTC.

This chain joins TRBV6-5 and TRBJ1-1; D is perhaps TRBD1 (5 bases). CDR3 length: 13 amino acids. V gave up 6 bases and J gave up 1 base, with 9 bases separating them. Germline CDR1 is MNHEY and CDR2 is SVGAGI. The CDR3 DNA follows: TGTGCCAGCAGATTAACAGGGAACACTGAAGCTTTCTTT. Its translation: CASRLTGNTEAFF.

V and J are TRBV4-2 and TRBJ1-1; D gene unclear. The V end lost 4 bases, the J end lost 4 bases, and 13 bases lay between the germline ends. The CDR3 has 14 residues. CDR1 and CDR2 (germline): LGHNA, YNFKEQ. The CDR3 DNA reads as TGTGCCAGCAGCCCTAGCCGACCGGGCACTGAAGCTTTCTTT. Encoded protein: CASSPSRPGTEAFF.

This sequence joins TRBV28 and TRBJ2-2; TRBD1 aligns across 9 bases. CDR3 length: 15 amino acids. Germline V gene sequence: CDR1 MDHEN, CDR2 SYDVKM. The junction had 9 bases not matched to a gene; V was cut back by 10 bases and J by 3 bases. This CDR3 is CATIRDRVDTGELFF. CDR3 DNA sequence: TGTGCCACGATCCGGGACAGGGTAGACACCGGGGAGCTGTTTTTT.

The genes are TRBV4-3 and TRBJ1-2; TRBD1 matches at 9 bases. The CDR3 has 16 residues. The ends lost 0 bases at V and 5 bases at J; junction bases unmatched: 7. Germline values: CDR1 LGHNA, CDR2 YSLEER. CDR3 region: CASSQDLGDRDYGYTF. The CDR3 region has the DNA TGCGCCAGCAGCCAAGATCTCGGGGACAGGGATTATGGCTACACCTTC.

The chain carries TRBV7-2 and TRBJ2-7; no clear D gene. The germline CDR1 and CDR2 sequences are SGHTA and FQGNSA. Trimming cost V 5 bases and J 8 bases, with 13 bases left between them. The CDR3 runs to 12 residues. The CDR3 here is CASSLITPQQYF. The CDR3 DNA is TGTGCCAGCAGCCTTATCACCCCCCAGCAGTACTTC.

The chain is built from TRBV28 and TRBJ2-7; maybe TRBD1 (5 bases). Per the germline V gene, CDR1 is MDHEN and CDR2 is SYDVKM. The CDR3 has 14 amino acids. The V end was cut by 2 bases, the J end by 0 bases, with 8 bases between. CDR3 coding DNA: TGTGCCAGCAGTTTAAACAGGATCTCCTACGAGCAGTACTTC. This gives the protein CASSLNRISYEQYF.

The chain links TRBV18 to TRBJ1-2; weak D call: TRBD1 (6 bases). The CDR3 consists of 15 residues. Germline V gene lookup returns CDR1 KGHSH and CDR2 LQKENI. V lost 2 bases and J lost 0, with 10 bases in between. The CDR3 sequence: CASSPGGIANYGYTF. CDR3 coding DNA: TGTGCCAGCTCACCAGGGGGCATAGCTAACTATGGCTACACCTTC.

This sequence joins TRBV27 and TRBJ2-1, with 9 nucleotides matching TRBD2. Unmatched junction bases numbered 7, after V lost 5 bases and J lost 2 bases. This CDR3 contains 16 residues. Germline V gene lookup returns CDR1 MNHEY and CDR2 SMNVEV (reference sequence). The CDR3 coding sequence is TGTGCCAGCAGTACCCAGCGGGAGGATACCTACAATGAGCAGTTCTTC. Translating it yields CASSTQREDTYNEQFF.

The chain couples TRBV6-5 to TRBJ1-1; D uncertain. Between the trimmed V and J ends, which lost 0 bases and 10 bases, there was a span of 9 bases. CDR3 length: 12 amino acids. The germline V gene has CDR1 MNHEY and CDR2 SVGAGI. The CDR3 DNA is TGTGCCAGCAGTTACTCAAGCCGGTTAGCTTTCTTT. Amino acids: CASSYSSRLAFF.

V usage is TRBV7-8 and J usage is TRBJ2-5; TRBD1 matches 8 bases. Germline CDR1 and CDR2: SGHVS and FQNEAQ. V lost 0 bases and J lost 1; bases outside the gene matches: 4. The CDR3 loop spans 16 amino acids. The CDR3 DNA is TGTGCCAGCAGCTTAGCGATACAGGGGGTCCAAGAGACCCAGTACTTC. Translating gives CASSLAIQGVQETQYF.

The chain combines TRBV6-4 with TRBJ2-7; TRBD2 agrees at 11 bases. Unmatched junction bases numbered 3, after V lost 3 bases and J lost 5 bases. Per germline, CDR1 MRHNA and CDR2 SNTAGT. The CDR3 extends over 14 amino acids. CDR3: CASSETSGKDEQYF. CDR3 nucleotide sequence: TGTGCCAGCAGTGAGACTAGCGGGAAGGACGAGCAGTACTTC.

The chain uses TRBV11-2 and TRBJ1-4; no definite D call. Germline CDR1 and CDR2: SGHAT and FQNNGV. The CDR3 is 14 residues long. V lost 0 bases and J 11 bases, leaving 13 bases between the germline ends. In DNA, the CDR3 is TGTGCCAGCAGCTTAGAAGTCGGCGGCTCTAAACTGTTTTTT. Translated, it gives CASSLEVGGSKLFF. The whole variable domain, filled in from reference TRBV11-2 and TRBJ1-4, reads EAGVAQSPRYKIIEKRQSVAFWCNPISGHATLYWYQQILGQGPKLLIQFQNNGVVDDSQLPKDRFSAERLKGVDSTLKIQPAKLEDSAVYLCASSLEVGGSKLFFGSGTQLSVL.

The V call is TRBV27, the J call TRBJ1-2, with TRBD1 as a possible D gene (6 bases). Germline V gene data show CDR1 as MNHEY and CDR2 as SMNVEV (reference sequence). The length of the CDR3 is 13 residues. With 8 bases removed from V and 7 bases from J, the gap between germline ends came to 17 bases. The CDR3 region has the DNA TGTGCCAGCGCTCTTGCAGGGGCGCCTGGCTACACCTTC. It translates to CASALAGAPGYTF.

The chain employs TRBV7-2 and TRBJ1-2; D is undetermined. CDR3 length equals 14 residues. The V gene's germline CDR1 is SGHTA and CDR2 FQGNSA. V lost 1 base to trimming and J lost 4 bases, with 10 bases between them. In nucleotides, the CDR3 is TGTGCCAGCAGCTTAGACCCGGGGTTCTATGGCTACACCTTC. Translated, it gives CASSLDPGFYGYTF.

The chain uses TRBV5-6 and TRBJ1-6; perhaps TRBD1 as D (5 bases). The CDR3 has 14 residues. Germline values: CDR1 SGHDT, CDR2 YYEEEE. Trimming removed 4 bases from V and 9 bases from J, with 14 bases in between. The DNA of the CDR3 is TGTGCCAGCAGCCGAGGGCTGAGGGGTTCACCCCTCCACTTT. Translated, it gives CASSRGLRGSPLHF. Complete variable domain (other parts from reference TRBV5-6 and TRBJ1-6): DAGVTQSPTHLIKTRGQQVTLRCSPKSGHDTVSWYQQALGQGPQFIFQYYEEEERQRGNFPDRFSGHQFPNYSSELNVNALLLGDSALYLCASSRGLRGSPLHFGNGTRLTVT.

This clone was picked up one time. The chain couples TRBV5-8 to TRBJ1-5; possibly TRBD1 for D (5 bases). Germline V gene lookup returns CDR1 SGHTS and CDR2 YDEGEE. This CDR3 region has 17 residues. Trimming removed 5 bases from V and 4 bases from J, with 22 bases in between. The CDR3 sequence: CASSSDVVGAGNQPQHF. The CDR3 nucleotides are TGTGCCAGCAGTTCTGATGTGGTAGGGGCAGGGAATCAGCCCCAGCATTTT.

CDR3 amino acids: CASSYIFNGELFF. The CDR3, as DNA: TGTGCCAGCAGTTACATTTTCAACGGGGAGCTGTTTTTT. The chain has TRBV6-5 and TRBJ2-2; D unclear. The CDR3 sequence is 13 residues long. Germline lookup yields CDR1 MNHEY and CDR2 SVGAGI. Trimming took off 2 bases at V and 7 bases at J, with 8 bases between the two ends.

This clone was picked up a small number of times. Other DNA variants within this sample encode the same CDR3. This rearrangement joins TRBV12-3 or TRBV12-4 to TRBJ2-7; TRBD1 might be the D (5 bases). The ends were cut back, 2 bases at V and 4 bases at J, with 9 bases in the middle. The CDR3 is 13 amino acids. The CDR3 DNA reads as TGTGCCAGCAGTTTACAGGGTTCGTACGAGCAGTACTTC. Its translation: CASSLQGSYEQYF.

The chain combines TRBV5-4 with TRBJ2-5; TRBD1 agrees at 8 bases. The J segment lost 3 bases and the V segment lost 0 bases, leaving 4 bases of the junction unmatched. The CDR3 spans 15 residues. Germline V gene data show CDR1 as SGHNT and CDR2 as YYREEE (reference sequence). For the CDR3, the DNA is TGTGCCAGCAGCTTGGCGTGGACAGGGAAAGAGACCCAGTACTTC. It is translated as CASSLAWTGKETQYF.

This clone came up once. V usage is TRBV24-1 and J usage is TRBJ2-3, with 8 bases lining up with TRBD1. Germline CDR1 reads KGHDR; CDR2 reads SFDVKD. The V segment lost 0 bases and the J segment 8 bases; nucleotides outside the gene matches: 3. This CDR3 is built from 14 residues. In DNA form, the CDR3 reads TGTGCCACCAGTGATTTGCCAACAGGGGGTACGCAGTATTTT. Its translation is CATSDLPTGGTQYF.

CDR3 loop: CASSTGSNTGELFF. The CDR3 DNA reads TGTGCCAGCTCTACGGGGTCGAACACCGGGGAGCTGTTTTTT. This chain joins TRBV9 and TRBJ2-2; D possibly corresponds to TRBD2 (5 bases). Germline values: CDR1 SGDLS, CDR2 YYNGEE. The CDR3 has 14 amino acids. Trimming stripped 7 bases from V and 0 bases from J, with 10 bases between.

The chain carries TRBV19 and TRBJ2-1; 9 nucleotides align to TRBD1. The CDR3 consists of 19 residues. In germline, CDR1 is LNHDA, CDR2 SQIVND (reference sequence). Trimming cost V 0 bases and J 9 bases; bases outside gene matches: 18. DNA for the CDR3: TGTGCCAGTAGTATAGACGTCATACAGGGGGCAACCCCAAGGGGTGAGCAGTTCTTC. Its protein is CASSIDVIQGATPRGEQFF.

The CDR3 DNA is TGTGCCAGCAGGCCCGGTAGTCGGATACTTAACTATGGCTACACCTTC. Amino acids: CASRPGSRILNYGYTF. This chain joins TRBV28 and TRBJ1-2; D is unresolved. Between the trimmed V and J ends, which lost 6 bases and 1 base, there was a span of 18 bases. The germline gives CDR1 MDHEN, CDR2 SYDVKM. This CDR3 region has 16 residues.

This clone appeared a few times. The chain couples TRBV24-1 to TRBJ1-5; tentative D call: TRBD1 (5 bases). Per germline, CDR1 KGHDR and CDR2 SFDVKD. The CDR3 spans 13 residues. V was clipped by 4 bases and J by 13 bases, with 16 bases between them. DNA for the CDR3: TGTGCCACCAGTGAGTGGGACCGTTTTTGGCAGCATTTT. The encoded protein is CATSEWDRFWQHF.

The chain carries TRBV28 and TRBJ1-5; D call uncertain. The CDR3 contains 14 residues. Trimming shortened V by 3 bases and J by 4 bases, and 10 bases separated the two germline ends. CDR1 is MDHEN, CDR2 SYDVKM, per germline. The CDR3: CASSFYRGNQPQHF. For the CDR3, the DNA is TGTGCCAGCAGTTTTTATCGAGGAAATCAGCCCCAGCATTTT.

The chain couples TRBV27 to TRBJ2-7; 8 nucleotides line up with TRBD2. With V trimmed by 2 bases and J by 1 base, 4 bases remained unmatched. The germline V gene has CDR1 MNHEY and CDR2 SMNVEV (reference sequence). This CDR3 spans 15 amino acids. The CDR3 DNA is TGTGCCAGCAGTTTAGTCGGGGGGGGATCCTACGAGCAGTACTTC. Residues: CASSLVGGGSYEQYF.

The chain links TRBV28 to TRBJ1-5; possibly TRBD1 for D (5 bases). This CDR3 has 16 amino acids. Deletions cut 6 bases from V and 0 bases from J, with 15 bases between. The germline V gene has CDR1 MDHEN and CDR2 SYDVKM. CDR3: CASSHHQGDSNQPQHF. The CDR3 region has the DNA TGTGCCAGCAGCCATCACCAGGGAGATAGCAATCAGCCCCAGCATTTT.

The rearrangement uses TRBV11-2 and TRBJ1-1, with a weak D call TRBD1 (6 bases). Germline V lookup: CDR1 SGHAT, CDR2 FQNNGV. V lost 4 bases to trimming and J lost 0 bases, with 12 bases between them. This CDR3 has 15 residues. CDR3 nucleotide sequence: TGTGCCAGCAGCTCCAGACAGGTTTTGAACACTGAAGCTTTCTTT. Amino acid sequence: CASSSRQVLNTEAFF.

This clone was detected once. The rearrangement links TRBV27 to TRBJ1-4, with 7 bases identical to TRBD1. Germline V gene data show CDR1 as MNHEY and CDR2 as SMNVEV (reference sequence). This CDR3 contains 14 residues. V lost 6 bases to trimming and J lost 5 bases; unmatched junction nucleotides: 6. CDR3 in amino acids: CASSRTGLNEKLFF. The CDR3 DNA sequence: TGTGCCAGCAGCCGGACAGGACTAAATGAAAAACTGTTTTTT. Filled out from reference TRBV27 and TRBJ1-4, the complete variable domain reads EAQVTQNPRYLITVTGKKLTVTCSQNMNHEYMSWYRQDPGLGLRQIYYSMNVEVTDKGDVPEGYKVSRKEKRNFPLILESPSPNQTSLYFCASSRTGLNEKLFFGSGTQLSVL.